A selection of T cell receptor beta chains follows, all from one sample in a study of cytomegalovirus exposure and HLA in healthy donors. Produced via immunoSEQ multiplex PCR; TCRdb's table is partial and in-frame only. Among about 110,000 clones listed, 81% were seen once. The specimen was PBMCs. The receptors shown here come from a woman between 25 and 40 years old in good health and CMV-seronegative. Both conserved end residues are part of each CDR3. D genes are given only for firm matches. Size is omitted from some rows. Given values are once, few, many or a class for expanded clones.

cdr3_nt: TGTGCCAGCTCACCCTGGGAGGGGAAGGGCGAGCAGTACTTC
cdr3_aa: CASSPWEGKGEQYF
clone_size: NA
d_call: TRBD2
j_call: TRBJ2-7
cdr3_length: 14
v_call: TRBV18

cdr3_nt: TGTGCCAGCAGCAAAGCAAACAGGGTACGCGAGCAGTACTTC
cdr3_aa: CASSKANRVREQYF
clone_size: NA
d_call: NA
j_call: TRBJ2-7
cdr3_length: 14
v_call: TRBV21-1

cdr3_nt: TGTGCCAGCAGCTTAGTGACCCAGGCCCCAGATACGCAGTATTTT
cdr3_aa: CASSLVTQAPDTQYF
clone_size: NA
d_call: NA
j_call: TRBJ2-3
cdr3_length: 15
v_call: TRBV7-9

cdr3_nt: TGTGCCAGCCGGGAATTCCAGGGTAGCGGCTATGGCTACACCTTC
cdr3_aa: CASREFQGSGYGYTF
clone_size: NA
d_call: NA
j_call: TRBJ1-2
cdr3_length: 15
v_call: TRBV6-1

cdr3_nt: TGTGCCAGCAGCCGAGGCATCTCTGGAAACACCATATATTTT
cdr3_aa: CASSRGISGNTIYF
clone_size: NA
d_call: NA
j_call: TRBJ1-3
cdr3_length: 14
v_call: TRBV11-2

cdr3_nt: TGTGCCGAGCTAGCGGGAGGCTCCTACAATGAGCAGTTCTTC
cdr3_aa: CAELAGGSYNEQFF
clone_size: NA
d_call: TRBD2
j_call: TRBJ2-1
cdr3_length: 14
v_call: TRBV7-6

cdr3_nt: TGTGCCAGCTGGCTGGTCGGGGAGCTGTTTTTT
cdr3_aa: CASWLVGELFF
clone_size: NA
d_call: NA
j_call: TRBJ2-2
cdr3_length: 11
v_call: TRBV7-9

cdr3_nt: TGTGCCAGCAGTTTAAATGGCCAGCCCCAGCATTTT
cdr3_aa: CASSLNGQPQHF
clone_size: NA
d_call: NA
j_call: TRBJ1-5
cdr3_length: 12
v_call: TRBV27

cdr3_nt: TGCGCCAGCAGCTTGGGTCTCCGCTACGAGCAGTACTTC
cdr3_aa: CASSLGLRYEQYF
clone_size: NA
d_call: NA
j_call: TRBJ2-7
cdr3_length: 13
v_call: TRBV5-1

cdr3_nt: TGTGCCAGCATGGACAGTCTGGGCTACACCTTC
cdr3_aa: CASMDSLGYTF
clone_size: NA
d_call: NA
j_call: TRBJ1-2
cdr3_length: 11
v_call: TRBV6-1

cdr3_nt: TGCGCCAGCAGCGGACGGGGTTCCGATGGCTACACCTTC
cdr3_aa: CASSGRGSDGYTF
clone_size: NA
d_call: NA
j_call: TRBJ1-2
cdr3_length: 13
v_call: TRBV5-1

cdr3_nt: TGTGCCATCAAAGAGGGACTAGCGGAGGTAGGAACCCAGTACTTC
cdr3_aa: CAIKEGLAEVGTQYF
clone_size: NA
d_call: TRBD2
j_call: TRBJ2-5
cdr3_length: 15
v_call: TRBV10-3

cdr3_nt: TGCGCCAGCAGCTTGGGGGACAGGTATGGCACAGATACGCAGTATTTT
cdr3_aa: CASSLGDRYGTDTQYF
clone_size: NA
d_call: TRBD1
j_call: TRBJ2-3
cdr3_length: 16
v_call: TRBV5-1

cdr3_nt: TGCGCCAGCAGCTTGGTCACCGGGACAGCGGGTCAAGAGACCCAGTACTTC
cdr3_aa: CASSLVTGTAGQETQYF
clone_size: NA
d_call: NA
j_call: TRBJ2-5
cdr3_length: 17
v_call: TRBV5-1

cdr3_nt: TGTGCCAGCAGCTTAGAGGGACTAGCGGGCGGCACAGATACGCAGTATTTT
cdr3_aa: CASSLEGLAGGTDTQYF
clone_size: few
d_call: TRBD2
j_call: TRBJ2-3
cdr3_length: 17
v_call: TRBV13

cdr3_nt: TGTGCCAGCAGCCAAGGGGCAGGGAGCAATCAGCCCCAGCATTTT
cdr3_aa: CASSQGAGSNQPQHF
clone_size: NA
d_call: NA
j_call: TRBJ1-5
cdr3_length: 15
v_call: TRBV4-2

cdr3_nt: TGTGCCAGCTCACCAGCAGGGAGGCCTTACGAGCAGTACTTC
cdr3_aa: CASSPAGRPYEQYF
clone_size: NA
d_call: NA
j_call: TRBJ2-7
cdr3_length: 14
v_call: TRBV18

cdr3_nt: TGTGCCAGTAGTATTCAAGGTCCTAAGGCGGCCCAGCATTTT
cdr3_aa: CASSIQGPKAAQHF
clone_size: NA
d_call: NA
j_call: TRBJ1-5
cdr3_length: 14
v_call: TRBV19

cdr3_nt: TGTGCCAGCAGTTCAGTCACGGAGGCTGGGGATACGCAGTATTTT
cdr3_aa: CASSSVTEAGDTQYF
clone_size: NA
d_call: NA
j_call: TRBJ2-3
cdr3_length: 15
v_call: TRBV7-2

cdr3_nt: TGTTCCAGCAGCTTAGTAATGTGGACAGGGATCTACGAGCAGTACTTC
cdr3_aa: CSSSLVMWTGIYEQYF
clone_size: NA
d_call: TRBD1
j_call: TRBJ2-7
cdr3_length: 16
v_call: TRBV7-9

cdr3_nt: TGTGCCAGCAGCAAACTACAGGGGGCGGGCACTGAAGCTTTCTTT
cdr3_aa: CASSKLQGAGTEAFF
clone_size: NA
d_call: TRBD1
j_call: TRBJ1-1
cdr3_length: 15
v_call: TRBV27

cdr3_nt: TGTGCCAGCAGTTCCCTCCCAGGGGGCTTGGCGGGAGAGGGGTACGGTGAGCAGTTCTTC
cdr3_aa: CASSSLPGGLAGEGYGEQFF
clone_size: NA
d_call: NA
j_call: TRBJ2-1
cdr3_length: 20
v_call: TRBV28

cdr3_nt: TGTGCCAGCACCGAGTCGCCAGGTATTGCCTACGAGCAGTACTTC
cdr3_aa: CASTESPGIAYEQYF
clone_size: NA
d_call: NA
j_call: TRBJ2-7
cdr3_length: 15
v_call: TRBV5-5

cdr3_nt: TGTGCCAGCTCACCACCGAGTATAGCGGGAGAGGGTGAGCAGTTCTTC
cdr3_aa: CASSPPSIAGEGEQFF
clone_size: NA
d_call: TRBD2
j_call: TRBJ2-1
cdr3_length: 16
v_call: TRBV18

cdr3_nt: TGTGCCAGCAGCTTGGGGACTAGCTCTTACGAGCAGTACTTC
cdr3_aa: CASSLGTSSYEQYF
clone_size: NA
d_call: TRBD2
j_call: TRBJ2-7
cdr3_length: 14
v_call: TRBV7-9

cdr3_nt: TGTGCCAGCAATCTGGGGGGGCTCGACGGCTACACCTTC
cdr3_aa: CASNLGGLDGYTF
clone_size: few
d_call: NA
j_call: TRBJ1-2
cdr3_length: 13
v_call: TRBV5-5

cdr3_nt: TGTGCCAGCAGCGTCGGGACTAGCGGGAGCAATGAGCAGTTCTTC
cdr3_aa: CASSVGTSGSNEQFF
clone_size: NA
d_call: TRBD2
j_call: TRBJ2-1
cdr3_length: 15
v_call: TRBV11-2

cdr3_nt: TGTGCCAGCAGCCAGCTGGGACTAGCCCTTAATGAGCAGTTCTTC
cdr3_aa: CASSQLGLALNEQFF
clone_size: NA
d_call: TRBD2
j_call: TRBJ2-1
cdr3_length: 15
v_call: TRBV28

cdr3_nt: TGCGCCAGCAGCCGCGACTCGAGCTACAATGAGCAGTTCTTC
cdr3_aa: CASSRDSSYNEQFF
clone_size: NA
d_call: NA
j_call: TRBJ2-1
cdr3_length: 14
v_call: TRBV4-3

cdr3_nt: TGTGCCATCAGTGAGACGTTCGTCAGAACCTACGAGCAGTACTTC
cdr3_aa: CAISETFVRTYEQYF
clone_size: NA
d_call: NA
j_call: TRBJ2-7
cdr3_length: 15
v_call: TRBV10-3

cdr3_nt: TGTGCCAGCAGCTTTTCGGCTAATGAAAAACTGTTTTTT
cdr3_aa: CASSFSANEKLFF
clone_size: few
d_call: NA
j_call: TRBJ1-4
cdr3_length: 13
v_call: TRBV7-9

cdr3_nt: TGTGCCAGCAGCCCCTGGGGAGCAGGGGCTCTAAATAGCAATCAGCCCCAGCATTTT
cdr3_aa: CASSPWGAGALNSNQPQHF
clone_size: NA
d_call: NA
j_call: TRBJ1-5
cdr3_length: 19
v_call: TRBV16

cdr3_nt: TGTGCCAGCCTTAGGGAAGGGGTGAACACTGAAGCTTTCTTT
cdr3_aa: CASLREGVNTEAFF
clone_size: NA
d_call: NA
j_call: TRBJ1-1
cdr3_length: 14
v_call: TRBV16